These 8 T cell receptor beta chains originate from one sample sequenced in a study of CXCR3-negative and CXCR3-positive naive CD8 T cells. Antigens for these TCRs are unknown. Findings and caveats of the study: Naive CXCR3-positive cells had TRB CDR3s more hydrophobic than those of CXCR3-negative naive cells.

Libraries were UMI-labeled 5' RACE TRB cDNA. TCRdb re-analyzed the 5' RACE reads; it lists each CDR3 protein once, without DNA. In all, the sample yields some 150,000 distinct CDR3 sequences. The source material was naive CXCR3+ CD8+ T cells from blood. Stated subset: CD45RO-CCR7+CD27+CD95- naive CD8+ T cells expressing CXCR3 (TNR3+). These receptors were collected from a human donor in good health. Some clones in this sample may be carry-over from other donors' samples.

This chain joins TRBV7-9 and TRBJ1-1. The V gene's germline CDR1 is SEHNR and CDR2 FQNEAQ (reference sequence). The CDR3 covers 16 residues. The CDR3 here is CASSLAREGGNTEAFF.

V and J are TRBV12-3 or TRBV12-4 and TRBJ2-1; TCRdb designates TRBD1, a call that cannot be tested without DNA. This CDR3 is built from 14 residues. The CDR3 reads CASSLGVGDNEQFF.

The V gene is TRBV29-1, the J gene TRBJ1-1; the D gene TCRdb calls, TRBD1, cannot be checked with no DNA. This CDR3 contains 11 residues. Germline V gene data show CDR1 as SQVTM and CDR2 as ANQGSEA. The CDR3 reads CSVPGIGEAFF.

This rearrangement joins TRBV12-3 or TRBV12-4 to TRBJ1-1; absent DNA, TCRdb's TRBD1 call cannot be checked. CDR3 length: 15 amino acids. CDR3 in amino acids: CASSFGPPVNTEAFF.

The rearrangement uses TRBV9 and TRBJ1-2. The CDR3 length is 14 residues. Germline loops: CDR1 SGDLS, CDR2 YYNGEE. The CDR3 is CASSSDETNYGYTF.

The chain is built from TRBV10-3 and TRBJ2-3; the D call of TRBD1 rests on TCRdb alone, since no DNA is present to check it. The CDR3 runs 15 residues. Germline loops: CDR1 ENHRY, CDR2 SYGVKD. CDR3: CAISDGQGASDTQYF.

This rearrangement joins TRBV28 to TRBJ2-1; TCRdb gives TRBD1 as the D gene, but with no DNA this cannot be confirmed. Germline-derived CDR1 and CDR2 are MDHEN and SYDVKM. The CDR3 sequence is 15 residues long. The CDR3 sequence: CASSPLQRIYNEQFF. The whole variable domain, remainder taken from reference TRBV28 and TRBJ2-1, is DVKVTQSSRYLVKRTGEKVFLECVQDMDHENMFWYRQDPGLGLRLIYFSYDVKMKEKGDIPEGYSVSREKKERFSLILESASTNQTSMYLCASSPLQRIYNEQFFGPGTRLTVL.

V is TRBV13 and J is TRBJ2-3; as DNA is missing, the TRBD2 call by TCRdb cannot be tested. Germline CDR1 PRHDT, CDR2 FYEKMQ (reference sequence). The CDR3 sequence is 17 residues long. The CDR3 protein is CASSSFRLAGITDTQYF.